This T cell receptor beta chain was obtained from a study of blood T cell repertoires in COVID-19. Study information: The study drew acute and convalescent COVID-19 samples from the United States, Italy and Spain. T cells, B-cell-depleted T cells, or PBMCs provided the cDNA or gDNA that served as material.

As processed by the authors: Scientists estimated how many nucleated cells there were by amplifying reference gene primers. The data were produced by immunoSEQ multiplex PCR, yet TCRdb's version contains in-frame clones alone and is incomplete. V and J calls and clone size come straight from that table; D and trimming were deduced from the DNA. This sample has 85,000 to 100,000 clones, with 85% to 90% found just once. Germline V gene sequence: CDR1 SGHVS, CDR2 FQNEAQ. The V and J ends lost 5 bases and 8 bases, in that order; junction bases with no gene match: 8. The CDR3 consists of 16 residues. The rearrangement joins TRBV7-8 to TRBJ2-1, with TRBD2 matching over 14 bases. This TCR came from a woman in her sixties or seventies in a cohort sampled during active or convalescent COVID-19. Material: peripheral blood. The DNA for the CDR3 is TGTGCCAGCAGCATCCGACTAGCGGGGGGGTTAGATGAGCAGTTCTTC. This codes for CASSIRLAGGLDEQFF.